These 8 T cell receptor beta chains originate from one sample sequenced in a study of blood T cell repertoires in COVID-19. TCRdb's table, derived via immunoSEQ multiplex PCR, lists solely in-frame clones and lacks some. The sample includes under 300,000 clones, 65% to 90% of them seen just once. What was sequenced was peripheral blood. These receptors all stem from an elderly woman with active or convalescent COVID-19.

The CDR3 here is CASSLQGARGEKLFF. The DNA for the CDR3 is TGTGCCAGTAGTCTACAGGGGGCGCGCGGTGAAAAACTGTTTTTT. This chain joins TRBV19 and TRBJ1-4; 9 bases line up with TRBD1. Germline V CDR1 and CDR2: LNHDA, SQIVND (reference sequence). The CDR3 sequence is 15 residues long. The V and J ends lost 5 bases and 7 bases, in that order; junction bases with no gene match: 8.

The chain uses TRBV9 and TRBJ2-3, with 9 bases aligning to TRBD2. This CDR3 contains 16 residues. Germline loops: CDR1 SGDLS, CDR2 YYNGEE. After removal of 0 bases from V and 3 bases from J, the junction contained 5 bases not matched to a gene. The CDR3 spells CASSVDPAGGTDTQYF. In DNA form, the CDR3 reads TGTGCCAGCAGCGTAGACCCAGCGGGGGGTACAGATACGCAGTATTTT.

The V call is TRBV9, the J call TRBJ1-2, with a possible D match to TRBD1 (5 bases). Per germline, CDR1 SGDLS and CDR2 YYNGEE. Trimming took off 0 bases at V and 7 bases at J, with 13 bases between the two ends. CDR3 length: 14 amino acids. The CDR3 here is CASSVVATGGGYTF. For the CDR3, the DNA is TGTGCCAGCAGCGTAGTTGCTACCGGGGGTGGCTACACCTTC.

CDR3 sequence: CASSNTGTDTQYF. DNA for the CDR3: TGTGCCAGTAGTAACACAGGGACAGATACGCAGTATTTT. The chain couples TRBV19 to TRBJ2-3; a possible D gene is TRBD1 (6 bases). Germline lookup yields CDR1 LNHDA and CDR2 SQIVND (reference sequence). Trimming removed 4 bases from V and 3 bases from J, with 8 bases in between. This CDR3 has 13 residues.

The rearrangement links TRBV12-3 or TRBV12-4 to TRBJ1-5; D perhaps matches TRBD1 (5 bases). Trimming stripped 3 bases from V and 4 bases from J, with 7 bases between. CDR3 size: 13 residues. The CDR3 reads CASSFRQNQPQHF. CDR3 sequence (DNA): TGTGCCAGCAGTTTTAGACAGAATCAGCCCCAGCATTTT.

The chain carries TRBV6-1 and TRBJ2-1; D not resolved. This CDR3 has 12 amino acids. Trimming shortened V by 2 bases and J by 10 bases, and 9 bases separated the two germline ends. Looked up from germline, CDR1 is MNHNS and CDR2 is SASEGT. CDR3 DNA: TGTGCCAGCAGTGAATTCGGGTGGGAGCAGTTCTTC. Protein product: CASSEFGWEQFF.

This clone is a singleton in its sample. The CDR3, as DNA: TGCGCCAGCAGCCCACAGGACGGAACATATGGCTACACCTTC. This sequence encodes CASSPQDGTYGYTF. V is TRBV5-1 and J is TRBJ1-2; possible D gene TRBD1, 5 bases. The CDR3 consists of 14 residues. Trimming left V 4 bases short and J 5 bases short, with 15 bases between. Germline V CDR1 and CDR2: SGHRS, YFSETQ.

The V and J genes are TRBV28 and TRBJ2-7; possible D gene TRBD1, 5 bases. With 6 bases removed from V and 1 base from J, the gap between germline ends came to 16 bases. CDR1 and CDR2 (germline): MDHEN, SYDVKM. The CDR3 runs to 15 residues. CDR3 in DNA: TGTGCCAGCAGACGACAGATTGGAAGGTCCTACGAGCAGTACTTC. This sequence encodes CASRRQIGRSYEQYF.